This paragraph reports one TCR beta chain. Its specificity is not known. This record belongs to a study of T cell responses to AZD1222 COVID-19 vaccine. Study-wide points: Just a handful of AZD1222 recipients were seropositive at baseline. After the peak T cell response, and only then, were repertoires sampled.

CDR1 is KGHSH and CDR2 is LQKENI in the germline V gene. Trimming cost V 3 bases and J 6 bases, with 12 bases left between them. The CDR3 is 14 residues long. Here immunoSEQ multiplex PCR was the method, and the copy in TCRdb shows in-frame clones only, minus some. The sample has roughly 80,000 clones; around 87% are singletons. V and J are TRBV18 and TRBJ1-5, with a tentative D call TRBD1 (6 bases). The receptor comes from an adult in good health. The sample here was peripheral blood, taken on day 0 of MenACWY control vaccination. The CDR3 sequence is CASSPDRRGQPQHF. In nucleotides, the CDR3 is TGTGCCAGCTCACCCGACAGGAGAGGTCAGCCCCAGCATTTT. Variable domain in full (rest from reference TRBV18 and TRBJ1-5): NAGVMQNPRHLVRRRGQEARLRCSPMKGHSHVYWYRQLPEEGLKFMVYLQKENIIDESGMPKERFSAEFPKEGPSILRIQQVVRGDSAAYFCASSPDRRGQPQHFGDGTRLSIL.